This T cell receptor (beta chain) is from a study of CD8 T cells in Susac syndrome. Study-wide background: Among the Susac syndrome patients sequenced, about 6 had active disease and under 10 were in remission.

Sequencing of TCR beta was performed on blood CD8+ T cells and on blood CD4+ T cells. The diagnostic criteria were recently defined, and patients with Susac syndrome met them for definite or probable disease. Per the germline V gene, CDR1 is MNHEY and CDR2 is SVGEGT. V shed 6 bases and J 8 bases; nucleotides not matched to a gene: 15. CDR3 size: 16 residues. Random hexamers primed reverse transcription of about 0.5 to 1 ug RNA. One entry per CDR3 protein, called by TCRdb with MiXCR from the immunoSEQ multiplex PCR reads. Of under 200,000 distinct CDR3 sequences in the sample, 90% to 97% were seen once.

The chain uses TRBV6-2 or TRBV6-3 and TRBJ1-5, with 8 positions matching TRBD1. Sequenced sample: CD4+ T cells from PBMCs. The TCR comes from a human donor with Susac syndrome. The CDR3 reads CASRPSGTGPYKPQHF. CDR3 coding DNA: TGTGCCAGCAGACCTTCCGGGACAGGACCTTATAAGCCCCAGCATTTT.